This entry is about one TCR beta chain. This specimen belongs to a study of control samples from healthy donors and cancer patients. Trimming took 8 bases from V and 4 from J, leaving 11 bases between them. The CDR3 runs 12 residues. Assay used: immunoSEQ multiplex PCR; TCRdb lists only in-frame clones, some missing. Counted here are some 120,000 clones, roughly 91% occurring once; the ten biggest clones make up about 1.5%. This chain connects TRBV12-3 or TRBV12-4 to TRBJ1-2, with no clear D. Input material: PBMCs. The TCR sequence derives from a man aged 50 or older with head and neck cancer. This CDR3 reads CASCLEGYGYTF. CDR3 in DNA: TGTGCCAGCTGCCTCGAGGGCTATGGCTACACCTTC.